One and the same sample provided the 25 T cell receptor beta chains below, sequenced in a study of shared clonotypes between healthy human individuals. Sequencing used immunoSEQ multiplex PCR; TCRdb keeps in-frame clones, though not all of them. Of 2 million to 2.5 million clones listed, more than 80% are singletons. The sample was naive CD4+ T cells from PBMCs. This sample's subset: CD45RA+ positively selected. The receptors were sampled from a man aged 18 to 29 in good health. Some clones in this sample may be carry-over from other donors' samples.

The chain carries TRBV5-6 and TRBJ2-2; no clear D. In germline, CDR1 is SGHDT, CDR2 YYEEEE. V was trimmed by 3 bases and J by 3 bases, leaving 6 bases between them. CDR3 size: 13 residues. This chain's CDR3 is CASSSGDTGELFF. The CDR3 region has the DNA TGTGCCAGCAGCTCTGGAGACACCGGGGAGCTGTTTTTT.

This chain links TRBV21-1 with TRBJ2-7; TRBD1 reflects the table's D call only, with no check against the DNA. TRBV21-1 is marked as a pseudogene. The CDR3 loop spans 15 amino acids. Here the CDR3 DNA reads TGTGCCAGCACCTTACACCTTCCGACAGGGGAGGAGCAGTACTTC. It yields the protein CASTLHLPTGEEQYF.

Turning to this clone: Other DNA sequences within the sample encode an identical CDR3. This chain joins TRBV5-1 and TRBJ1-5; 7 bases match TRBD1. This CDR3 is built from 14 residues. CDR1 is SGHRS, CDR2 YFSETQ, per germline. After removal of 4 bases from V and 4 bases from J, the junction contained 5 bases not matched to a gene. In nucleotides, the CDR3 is TGCGCCAGCAGCACCGGGACAGAGAATCAGCCCCAGCATTTT. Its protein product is CASSTGTENQPQHF.

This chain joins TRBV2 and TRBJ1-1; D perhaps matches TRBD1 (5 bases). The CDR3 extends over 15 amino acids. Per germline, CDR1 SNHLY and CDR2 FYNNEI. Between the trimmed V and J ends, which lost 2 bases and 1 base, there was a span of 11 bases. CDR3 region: CASSEWGRKNTEAFF. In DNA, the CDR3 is TGTGCCAGCAGTGAATGGGGCAGAAAGAACACTGAAGCTTTCTTT. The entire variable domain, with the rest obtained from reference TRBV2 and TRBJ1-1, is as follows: EPEVTQTPSHQVTQMGQEVILRCVPISNHLYFYWYRQILGQKVEFLVSFYNNEISEKSEIFDDQFSVERPDGSNFTLKIRSTKLEDSAMYFCASSEWGRKNTEAFFGQGTRLTVV.

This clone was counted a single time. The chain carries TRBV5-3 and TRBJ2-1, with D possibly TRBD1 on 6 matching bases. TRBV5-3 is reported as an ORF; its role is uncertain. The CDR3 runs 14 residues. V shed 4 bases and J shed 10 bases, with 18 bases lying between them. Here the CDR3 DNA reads TGTGCCAGAAGCCCGCCCCAAGGGGGACCCGAGCAGTTCTTC. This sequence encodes CARSPPQGGPEQFF.

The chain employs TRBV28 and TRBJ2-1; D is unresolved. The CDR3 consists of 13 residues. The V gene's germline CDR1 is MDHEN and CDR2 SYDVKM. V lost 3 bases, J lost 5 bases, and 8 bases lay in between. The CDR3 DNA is TGTGCCAGCAGTTTGATGAGGCACAATGAGCAGTTCTTC. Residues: CASSLMRHNEQFF.

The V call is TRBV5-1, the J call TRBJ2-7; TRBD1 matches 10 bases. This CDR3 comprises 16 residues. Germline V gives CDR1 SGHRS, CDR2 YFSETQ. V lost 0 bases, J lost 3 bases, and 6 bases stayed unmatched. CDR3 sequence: CASSLAVGQGLYEQYF. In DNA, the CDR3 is TGCGCCAGCAGCTTGGCCGTGGGACAGGGGCTCTACGAGCAGTACTTC.

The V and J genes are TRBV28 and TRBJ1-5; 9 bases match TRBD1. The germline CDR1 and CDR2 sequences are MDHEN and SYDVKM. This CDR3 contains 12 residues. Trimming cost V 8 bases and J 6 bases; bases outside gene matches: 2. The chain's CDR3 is CASWDRAQPQHF. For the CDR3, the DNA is TGTGCCAGCTGGGACAGGGCTCAGCCCCAGCATTTT.

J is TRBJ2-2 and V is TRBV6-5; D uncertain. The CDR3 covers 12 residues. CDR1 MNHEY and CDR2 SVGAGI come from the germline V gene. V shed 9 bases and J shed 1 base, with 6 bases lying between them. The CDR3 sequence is CASSGNTGELFF. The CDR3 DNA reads TGTGCCAGTTCAGGGAACACCGGGGAGCTGTTTTTT.

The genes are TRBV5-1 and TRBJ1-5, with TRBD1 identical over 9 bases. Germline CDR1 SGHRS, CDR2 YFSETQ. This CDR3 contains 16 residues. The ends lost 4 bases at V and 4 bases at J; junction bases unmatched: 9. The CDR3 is CASSPGQGLANQPQHF. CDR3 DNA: TGCGCCAGCAGCCCGGGACAGGGTTTAGCAAATCAGCCCCAGCATTTT.

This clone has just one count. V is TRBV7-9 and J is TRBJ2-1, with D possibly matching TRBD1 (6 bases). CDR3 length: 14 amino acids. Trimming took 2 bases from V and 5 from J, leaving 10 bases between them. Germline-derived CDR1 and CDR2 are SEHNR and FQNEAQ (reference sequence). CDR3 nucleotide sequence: TGTGCCAGCAGCTTACAACGGGACAACAATGAGCAGTTCTTC. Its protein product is CASSLQRDNNEQFF.

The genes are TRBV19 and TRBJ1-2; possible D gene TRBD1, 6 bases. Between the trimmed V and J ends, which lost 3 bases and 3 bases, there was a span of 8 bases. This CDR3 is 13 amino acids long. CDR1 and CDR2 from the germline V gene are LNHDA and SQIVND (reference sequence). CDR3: CASSIKGDYGYTF. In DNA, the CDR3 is TGTGCCAGTAGTATCAAGGGGGACTATGGCTACACCTTC.

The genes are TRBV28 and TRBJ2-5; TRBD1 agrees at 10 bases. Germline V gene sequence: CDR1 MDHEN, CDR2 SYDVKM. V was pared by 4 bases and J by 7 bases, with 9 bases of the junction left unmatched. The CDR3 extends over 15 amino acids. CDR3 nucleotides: TGTGCCAGCAGTTCCGACAGGGGGCAGCGTTGGACCCAGTACTTC. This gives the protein CASSSDRGQRWTQYF.

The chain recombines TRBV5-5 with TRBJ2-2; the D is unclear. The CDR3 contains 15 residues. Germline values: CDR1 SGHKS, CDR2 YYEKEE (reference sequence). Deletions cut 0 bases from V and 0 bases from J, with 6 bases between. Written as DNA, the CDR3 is TGTGCCAGCAGCTTGGTGGCTACGAACACCGGGGAGCTGTTTTTT. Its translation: CASSLVATNTGELFF. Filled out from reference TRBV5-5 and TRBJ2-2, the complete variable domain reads DAGVTQSPTHLIKTRGQQVTLRCSPISGHKSVSWYQQVLGQGPQFIFQYYEKEERGRGNFPDRFSARQFPNYSSELNVNALLLGDSALYLCASSLVATNTGELFFGEGSRLTVL.

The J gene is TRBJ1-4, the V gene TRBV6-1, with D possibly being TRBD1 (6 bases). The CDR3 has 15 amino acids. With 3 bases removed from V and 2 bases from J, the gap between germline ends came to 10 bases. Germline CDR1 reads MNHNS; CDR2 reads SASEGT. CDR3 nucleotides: TGTGCCAGCAGTGACAGGGGAGAGACTAATGAAAAACTGTTTTTT. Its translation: CASSDRGETNEKLFF.

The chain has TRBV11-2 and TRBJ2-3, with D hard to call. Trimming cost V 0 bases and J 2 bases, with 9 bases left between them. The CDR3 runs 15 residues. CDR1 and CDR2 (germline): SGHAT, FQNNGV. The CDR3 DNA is TGTGCCAGCAGCTTAGACAGAGGACCCACAGATACGCAGTATTTT. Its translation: CASSLDRGPTDTQYF.

The CDR3 coding sequence is TGTGCCAGCAGGCGACCTTACTACGAGCAGTACTTC. Residues: CASRRPYYEQYF. V usage is TRBV28 and J usage is TRBJ2-7; D unclear. The CDR3 runs to 12 residues. Germline V gives CDR1 MDHEN, CDR2 SYDVKM. V lost 6 bases and J lost 3, with 9 bases in between. The whole variable domain, filled in from reference TRBV28 and TRBJ2-7, reads DVKVTQSSRYLVKRTGEKVFLECVQDMDHENMFWYRQDPGLGLRLIYFSYDVKMKEKGDIPEGYSVSREKKERFSLILESASTNQTSMYLCASRRPYYEQYFGPGTRLTVT.

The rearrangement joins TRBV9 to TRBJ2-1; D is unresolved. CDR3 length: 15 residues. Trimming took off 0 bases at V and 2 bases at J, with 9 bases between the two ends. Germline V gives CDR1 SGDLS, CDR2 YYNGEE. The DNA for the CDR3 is TGTGCCAGCAGCGTAGGGGTACAGACCTACAATGAGCAGTTCTTC. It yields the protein CASSVGVQTYNEQFF. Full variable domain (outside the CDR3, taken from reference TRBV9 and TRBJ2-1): DSGVTQTPKHLITATGQRVTLRCSPRSGDLSVYWYQQSLDQGLQFLIQYYNGEERAKGNILERFSAQQFPDLHSELNLSSLELGDSALYFCASSVGVQTYNEQFFGPGTRLTVL.

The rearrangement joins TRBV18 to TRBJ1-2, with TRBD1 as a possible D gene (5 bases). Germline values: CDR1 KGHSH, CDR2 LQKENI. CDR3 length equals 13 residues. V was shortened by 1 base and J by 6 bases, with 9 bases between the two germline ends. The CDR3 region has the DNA TGTGCCAGCTCACCACTGGGCAGGGATGGCTACACCTTC. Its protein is CASSPLGRDGYTF.

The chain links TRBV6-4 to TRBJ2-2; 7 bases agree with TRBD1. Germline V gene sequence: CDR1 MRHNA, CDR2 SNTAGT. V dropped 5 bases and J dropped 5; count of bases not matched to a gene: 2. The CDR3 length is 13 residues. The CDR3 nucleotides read TGTGCCAGCAGTCCGGACAGGACCGGGGAGCTGTTTTTT. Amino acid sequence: CASSPDRTGELFF.

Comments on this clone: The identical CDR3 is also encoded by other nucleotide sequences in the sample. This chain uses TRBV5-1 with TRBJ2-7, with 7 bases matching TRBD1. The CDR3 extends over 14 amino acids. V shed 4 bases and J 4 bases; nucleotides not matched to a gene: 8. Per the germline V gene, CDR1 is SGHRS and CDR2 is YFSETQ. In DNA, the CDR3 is TGCGCCAGCAGCCTCGGAACAGGGGAGTACGAGCAGTACTTC. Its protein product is CASSLGTGEYEQYF.

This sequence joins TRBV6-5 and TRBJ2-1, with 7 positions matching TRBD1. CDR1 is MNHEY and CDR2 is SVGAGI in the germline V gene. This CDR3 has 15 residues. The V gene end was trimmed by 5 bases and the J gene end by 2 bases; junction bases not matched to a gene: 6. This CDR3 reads CASSRDRDPYNEQFF. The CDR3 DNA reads TGTGCCAGCAGTCGGGACAGAGATCCCTACAATGAGCAGTTCTTC.

Here the CDR3 reads CASSTDRAIDQPQHF. CDR3 nucleotides: TGTGCCAGCAGCACCGACAGGGCAATTGATCAGCCCCAGCATTTT. The chain uses TRBV6-1 and TRBJ1-5; 7 bases match TRBD1. CDR1 is MNHNS, CDR2 SASEGT, per germline. This CDR3 region has 15 residues. With 6 bases clipped from V and 5 bases from J, the junction kept 10 bases outside the gene matches.

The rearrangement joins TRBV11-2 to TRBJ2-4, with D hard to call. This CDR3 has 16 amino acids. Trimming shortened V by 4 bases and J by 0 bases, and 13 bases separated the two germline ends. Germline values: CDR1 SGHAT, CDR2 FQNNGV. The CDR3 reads CASSSPPTRAKNIQYF. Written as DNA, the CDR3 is TGTGCCAGCAGCTCACCCCCGACAAGAGCCAAAAACATTCAGTACTTC.

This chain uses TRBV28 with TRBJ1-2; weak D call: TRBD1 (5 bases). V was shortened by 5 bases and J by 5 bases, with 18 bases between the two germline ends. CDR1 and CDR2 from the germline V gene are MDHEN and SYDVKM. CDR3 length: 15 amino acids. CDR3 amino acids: CASSPHTGTAYGYTF. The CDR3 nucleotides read TGTGCCAGCAGTCCACATACCGGGACGGCGTATGGCTACACCTTC.